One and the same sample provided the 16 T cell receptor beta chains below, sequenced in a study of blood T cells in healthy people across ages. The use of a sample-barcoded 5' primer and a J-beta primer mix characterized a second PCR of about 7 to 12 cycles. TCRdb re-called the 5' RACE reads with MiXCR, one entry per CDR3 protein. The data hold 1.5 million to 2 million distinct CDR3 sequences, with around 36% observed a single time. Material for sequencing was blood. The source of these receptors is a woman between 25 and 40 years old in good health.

CDR3 amino acids: CASSQSTGSSYNEQFF. The CDR3 coding sequence is TGTGCCAGCTCGCAAAGTACAGGTAGCTCCTACAATGAGCAGTTCTTC. The chain has TRBV18 and TRBJ2-1; maybe TRBD1 (5 bases). The V end was cut by 6 bases, the J end by 0 bases, with 15 bases between. The CDR3 has 16 residues. The germline gives CDR1 KGHSH, CDR2 LQKENI.

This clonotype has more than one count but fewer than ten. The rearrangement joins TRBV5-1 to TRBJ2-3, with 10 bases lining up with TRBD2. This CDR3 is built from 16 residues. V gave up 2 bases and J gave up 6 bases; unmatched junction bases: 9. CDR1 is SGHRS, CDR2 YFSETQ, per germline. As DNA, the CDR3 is TGCGCCAGCAGCTTAGGCCCAGCTAGCGGGAGTGATACGCAGTATTTT. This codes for CASSLGPASGSDTQYF.

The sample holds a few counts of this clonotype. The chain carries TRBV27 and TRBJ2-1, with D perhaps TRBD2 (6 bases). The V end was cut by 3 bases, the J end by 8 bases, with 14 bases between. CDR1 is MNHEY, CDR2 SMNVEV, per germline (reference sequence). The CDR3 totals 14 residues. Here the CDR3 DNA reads TGTGCCAGCAGTTTTGGGTCAGCGGGCCATGAGCAGTTCTTC. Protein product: CASSFGSAGHEQFF.

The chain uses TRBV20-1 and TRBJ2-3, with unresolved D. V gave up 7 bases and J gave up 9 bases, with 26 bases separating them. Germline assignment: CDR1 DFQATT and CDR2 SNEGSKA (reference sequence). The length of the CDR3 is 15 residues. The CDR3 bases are TGCAGTGTCCTAAACGCATCCCCCGGACGAGCGACGCAGTATTTT. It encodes CSVLNASPGRATQYF.

CDR3 in amino acids: CASSLQANQPQHF. The CDR3 nucleotides are TGTGCCAGCAGCTTACAGGCCAATCAGCCCCAGCATTTT. V is TRBV7-9 and J is TRBJ1-5; no firm D call. Germline CDR1 reads SEHNR; CDR2 reads FQNEAQ (reference sequence). This CDR3 contains 13 residues. Trimming removed 2 bases from V and 3 bases from J, with 5 bases in between.

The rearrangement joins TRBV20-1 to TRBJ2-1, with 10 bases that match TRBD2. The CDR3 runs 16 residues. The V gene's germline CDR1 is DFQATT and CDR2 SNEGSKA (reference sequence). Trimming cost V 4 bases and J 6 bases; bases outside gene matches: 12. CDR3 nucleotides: TGCAGTGCTACCGGGTGGGCTAGCGGGAGATTCAATGAGCAGTTCTTC. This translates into CSATGWASGRFNEQFF.

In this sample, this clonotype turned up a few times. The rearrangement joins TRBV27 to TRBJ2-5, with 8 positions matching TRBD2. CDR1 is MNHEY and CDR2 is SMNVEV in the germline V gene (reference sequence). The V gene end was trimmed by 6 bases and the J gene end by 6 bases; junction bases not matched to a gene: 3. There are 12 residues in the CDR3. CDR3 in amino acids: CASRIAGKTQYF. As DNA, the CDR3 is TGTGCCAGCAGAATAGCGGGGAAGACCCAGTACTTC.

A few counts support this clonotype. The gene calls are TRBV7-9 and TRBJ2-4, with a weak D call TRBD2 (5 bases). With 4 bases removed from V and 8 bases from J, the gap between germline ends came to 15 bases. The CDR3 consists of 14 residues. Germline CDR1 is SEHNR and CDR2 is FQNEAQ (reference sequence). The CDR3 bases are TGTGCCAGCAGCTCCCCGGGTGAGGGCGACATTCAGTACTTC. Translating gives CASSSPGEGDIQYF.

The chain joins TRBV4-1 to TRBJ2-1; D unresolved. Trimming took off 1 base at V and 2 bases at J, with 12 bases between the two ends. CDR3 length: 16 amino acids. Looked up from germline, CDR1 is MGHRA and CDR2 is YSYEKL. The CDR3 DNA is TGCGCCAGCAGCCAAGCGTCGAGTTTGACCTACAATGAGCAGTTCTTC. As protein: CASSQASSLTYNEQFF.

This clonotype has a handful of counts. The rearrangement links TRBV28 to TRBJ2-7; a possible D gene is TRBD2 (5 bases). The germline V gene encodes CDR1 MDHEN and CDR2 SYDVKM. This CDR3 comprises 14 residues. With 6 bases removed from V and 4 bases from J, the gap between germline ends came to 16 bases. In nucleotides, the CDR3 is TGTGCCAGCAGCCGGAGGCATGTGAGTTACGAGCAGTACTTC. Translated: CASSRRHVSYEQYF. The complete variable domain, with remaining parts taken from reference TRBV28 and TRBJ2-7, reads DVKVTQSSRYLVKRTGEKVFLECVQDMDHENMFWYRQDPGLGLRLIYFSYDVKMKEKGDIPEGYSVSREKKERFSLILESASTNQTSMYLCASSRRHVSYEQYFGPGTRLTVT.

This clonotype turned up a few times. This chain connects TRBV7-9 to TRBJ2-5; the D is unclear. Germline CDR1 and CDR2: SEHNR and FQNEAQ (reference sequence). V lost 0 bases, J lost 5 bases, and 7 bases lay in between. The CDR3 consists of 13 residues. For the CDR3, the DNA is TGTGCCAGCAGCTTAGCTCTGGTGGAGACCCAGTACTTC. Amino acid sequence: CASSLALVETQYF.

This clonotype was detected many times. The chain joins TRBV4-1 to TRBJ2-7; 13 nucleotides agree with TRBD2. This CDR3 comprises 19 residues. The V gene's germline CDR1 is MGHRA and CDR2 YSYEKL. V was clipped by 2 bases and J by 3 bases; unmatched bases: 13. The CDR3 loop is CASSQNLLAGGRVHYEQYF. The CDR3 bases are TGCGCCAGCAGCCAAAATCTACTAGCGGGAGGGCGAGTACACTACGAGCAGTACTTC.

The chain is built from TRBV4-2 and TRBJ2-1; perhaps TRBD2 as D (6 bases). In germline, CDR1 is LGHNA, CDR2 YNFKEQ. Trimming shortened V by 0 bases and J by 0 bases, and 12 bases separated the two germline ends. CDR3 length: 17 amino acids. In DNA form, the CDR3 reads TGTGCCAGCAGCCAAGAGGGCGGGATCAGCTCCTACAATGAGCAGTTCTTC. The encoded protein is CASSQEGGISSYNEQFF.

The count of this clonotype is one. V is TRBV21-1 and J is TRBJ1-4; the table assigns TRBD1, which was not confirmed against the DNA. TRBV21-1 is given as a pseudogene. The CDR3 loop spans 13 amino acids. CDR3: CASSVRASEKLFF. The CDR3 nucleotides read TGTGCCAGCAGCGTCAGGGCGTCCGAAAAACTGTTTTTT.

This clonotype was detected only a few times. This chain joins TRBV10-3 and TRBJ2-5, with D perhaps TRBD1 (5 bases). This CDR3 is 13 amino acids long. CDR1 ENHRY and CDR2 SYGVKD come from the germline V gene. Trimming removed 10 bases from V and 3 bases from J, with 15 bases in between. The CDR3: CASQRDSEETQYF. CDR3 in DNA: TGTGCCAGCCAACGCGACAGTGAAGAGACCCAGTACTTC.

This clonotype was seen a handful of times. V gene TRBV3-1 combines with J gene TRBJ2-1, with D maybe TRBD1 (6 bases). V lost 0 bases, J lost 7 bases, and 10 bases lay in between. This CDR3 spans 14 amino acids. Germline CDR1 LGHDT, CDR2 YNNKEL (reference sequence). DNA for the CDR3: TGTGCCAGCAGCCAAGACCCGAGGGGGAATGAGCAGTTCTTC. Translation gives CASSQDPRGNEQFF.